This T cell receptor beta chain stems from a study of beta chain features in type 1 diabetes. Study-level information: No patient-donor differences in age, gender, total cells or subset yield.

A remark on this clone: The antigen is undetermined.

Study-wide results and caveats: Sequencing from cDNA could over-represent high-TCR-expressing cells. People with Type 1 diabetes carried modestly yet significantly shorter TCRB CDR3s in all four CD4+ subsets.

The entirety of the isolated RNA underwent reverse transcription, so expressed TCRB transcripts were sequenced. About 3.57 million reads, on average, came from each naive, central memory and regulatory T cell sample. Profiling relied on immunoSEQ multiplex PCR, and the TCRdb table lists in-frame clones only, not all of them. The sample has about 930,000 clones, roughly a sixth seen once; the top ten hold around 0.02%. V lost 2 bases and J 6 bases, leaving 16 bases between the germline ends. The germline gives CDR1 SGHVS, CDR2 FQNEAQ. The CDR3 is 15 amino acids. What was sequenced was naive CD4+ T cells from blood. The V call is TRBV7-8, the J call TRBJ1-2, with D hard to call. The clonotype originates from a woman in her late teens or twenties in good health. Here the CDR3 DNA reads TGTGCCAGCAGCTTATTGTCTCATTATTCGGATGGCTACACCTTC. It specifies CASSLLSHYSDGYTF.